These 9 T cell receptor beta chains were sequenced from one sample in a study of blood T cell repertoires in COVID-19. Clones were read by immunoSEQ multiplex PCR, and TCRdb kept only the in-frame ones, dropping some. Of approximately 90,000 clones in the sample, over 60% are singletons; the top ten hold roughly 50%. Sequences were obtained from peripheral blood. The receptors were sampled from a human donor in a cohort sampled during active COVID-19.

The gene calls are TRBV7-9 and TRBJ2-3, with a weak D call TRBD1 (5 bases). There are 14 residues in the CDR3. V gave up 11 bases and J gave up 2 bases, with 17 bases separating them. Per germline, CDR1 SEHNR and CDR2 FQNEAQ (reference sequence). The CDR3 reads CAQGTTWPTDTQYF. CDR3 DNA: TGTGCCCAGGGCACAACTTGGCCCACAGATACGCAGTATTTT. The whole variable domain, remainder taken from reference TRBV7-9 and TRBJ2-3, is DTGVSQNPRHKITKRGQNVTFRCDPISEHNRLYWYRQTLGQGPEFLTYFQNEAQLEKSRLLSDRFSAERPKGSFSTLEIQRTEQGDSAMYLCAQGTTWPTDTQYFGPGTRLTVL.

The J gene is TRBJ2-7, the V gene TRBV5-1; D is possibly TRBD1 (5 bases). The CDR3 extends over 15 amino acids. Trimming took 0 bases from V and 2 from J, leaving 12 bases between them. CDR1 and CDR2 from the germline V gene are SGHRS and YFSETQ. For the CDR3, the DNA is TGCGCCAGCAGCTTGGATGGGGCCTACGCCTACGAGCAGTACTTC. Amino acid sequence: CASSLDGAYAYEQYF.

The chain has TRBV4-3 and TRBJ2-6; D gene unclear. Trimming stripped 4 bases from V and 1 base from J, with 17 bases between. Germline assignment: CDR1 LGHNA and CDR2 YSLEER. The CDR3 is 18 residues long. The CDR3 reads CASSPRAGRVSGANVLTF. The CDR3 DNA reads as TGCGCCAGCAGCCCCCGCGCAGGTCGAGTGTCTGGGGCCAACGTCCTGACTTTC.

The rearrangement uses TRBV28 and TRBJ2-1; TRBD1 might be the D (5 bases). V was trimmed by 2 bases and J by 7 bases, leaving 12 bases between them. The germline V gene encodes CDR1 MDHEN and CDR2 SYDVKM. The CDR3 length is 14 residues. The CDR3 DNA reads as TGTGCCAGCAGTTTAATCCGGACATTGAATGAGCAGTTCTTC. Its protein is CASSLIRTLNEQFF.

This chain links TRBV28 with TRBJ2-3; D may be TRBD2 (5 bases). V shed 5 bases and J shed 4 bases, with 13 bases lying between them. The CDR3 sequence is 14 residues long. In germline, CDR1 is MDHEN, CDR2 SYDVKM. The CDR3 DNA is TGTGCCAGCAGTCAGCCGATCGGGGCAGATACGCAGTATTTT. It yields the protein CASSQPIGADTQYF.

V is TRBV7-9 and J is TRBJ2-3; possibly TRBD2 for D (5 bases). Germline V CDR1 and CDR2: SEHNR, FQNEAQ (reference sequence). The CDR3 runs 13 residues. Trimming cost V 8 bases and J 3 bases, with 12 bases left between them. The CDR3 loop reads CASGIRGTDTQYF. For the CDR3, the DNA is TGTGCCAGCGGGATTCGGGGAACAGATACGCAGTATTTT.

For this clone: Other DNA sequences in the sample encode the same CDR3. The chain is built from TRBV18 and TRBJ2-7, with 8 bases aligning to TRBD1. V lost 3 bases to trimming and J lost 0 bases; unmatched junction nucleotides: 1. CDR1 and CDR2 (germline): KGHSH, LQKENI. The CDR3 contains 14 residues. Here the CDR3 DNA reads TGTGCCAGCTCACCGGGGACAGGCTCCTACGAGCAGTACTTC. Its protein product is CASSPGTGSYEQYF.

The CDR3 DNA reads TGTGCCAGCAGTCTGACAGGACAGGGCTACACCTTC. It is translated as CASSLTGQGYTF. The chain combines TRBV12-3 or TRBV12-4 with TRBJ1-2; the D gene is possibly TRBD1 (6 bases). The ends were cut back, 5 bases at V and 8 bases at J, with 12 bases in the middle. CDR3 length equals 12 residues.

This clone was counted between two and nine times. This chain connects TRBV28 to TRBJ2-2, with D tentatively TRBD2 (5 bases). The CDR3 runs to 19 residues. V lost 1 base to trimming and J lost 2 bases, with 20 bases between them. Looked up from germline, CDR1 is MDHEN and CDR2 is SYDVKM. The CDR3, as DNA: TGTGCCAGCAGTTTATTTGTCCAGAGGGCGAAACTTAACACCGGGGAGCTGTTTTTT. Translation: CASSLFVQRAKLNTGELFF.